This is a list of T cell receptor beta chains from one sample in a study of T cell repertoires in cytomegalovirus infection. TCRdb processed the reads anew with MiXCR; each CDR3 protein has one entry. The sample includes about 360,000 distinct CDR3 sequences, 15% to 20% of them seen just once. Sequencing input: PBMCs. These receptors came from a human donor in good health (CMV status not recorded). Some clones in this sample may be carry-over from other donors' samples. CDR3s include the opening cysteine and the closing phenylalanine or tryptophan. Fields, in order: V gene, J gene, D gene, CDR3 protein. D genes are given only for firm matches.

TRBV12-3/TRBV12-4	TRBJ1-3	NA	CASSPIRGWVNTIYF
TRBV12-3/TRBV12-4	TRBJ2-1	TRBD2	CASSLWLAGGSSGDEQFF
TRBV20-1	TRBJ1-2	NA	CSAGQGTNYGYTF
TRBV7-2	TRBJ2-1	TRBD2	CASSLTSAPWDGNEQFF
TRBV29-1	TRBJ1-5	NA	CSVVTGDQPQHF
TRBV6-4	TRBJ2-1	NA	CASGWGNEQFF
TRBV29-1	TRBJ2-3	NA	CSVVGPWSTDTQYF
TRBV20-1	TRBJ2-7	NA	CSARGGTRGEQYF
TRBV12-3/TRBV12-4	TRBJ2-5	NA	CASSPTSQETQYF
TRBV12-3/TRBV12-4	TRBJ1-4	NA	CASSLAKGPAKTEKLFF